This TCR beta chain was sequenced for a study of T cell changes during pregnancy in multiple sclerosis. CDR3 length: 15 amino acids. The V end was cut by 0 bases, the J end by 2 bases, with 8 bases between. CDR1 is SGHNT, CDR2 YYREEE, per germline (reference sequence). TCRdb's table, derived via immunoSEQ multiplex PCR, lists solely in-frame clones and lacks some. The sample contains about 120,000 clones, approximately 93% of which appear only once. This receptor was identified in a female donor with multiple sclerosis, enrolled in a pregnancy study. This chain links TRBV5-4 with TRBJ2-2; D gene unclear. The sequencing here drew on peripheral blood, taken before pregnancy. The CDR3 here is CASSLAGFNTGELFF. The DNA of the CDR3 is TGTGCCAGCAGCTTGGCCGGTTTTAACACCGGGGAGCTGTTTTTT.